Each of the 28 T cell receptor beta chains below was sequenced from the same sample in a study of human CD4 T cells and Enterobacteriaceae. The table came from immunoSEQ multiplex PCR; TCRdb's copy has only in-frame clones and leaves some out. The repertoire includes about 29,000 clones, approximately 80% of them detected once, and 1.5% to 2% sits in the top ten. All CD4+ cells other than CD45RA+CCR7+CD95- naive cells were sorted as memory, over 95% pure. The sample comprised memory CD4+ T cells from blood. These receptors came from a human donor in good health.

The chain has TRBV7-2 and TRBJ2-5, with 9 bases identical to TRBD1. Germline CDR1 is SGHTA and CDR2 is FQGNSA. Trimming cost V 4 bases and J 6 bases; bases outside gene matches: 9. This CDR3 has 15 amino acids. The DNA of the CDR3 is TGTGCCAGCAGCTCCGGGACAGGGACCAAGAAGACCCAGTACTTC. It is translated as CASSSGTGTKKTQYF.

This clone has just one count. CDR3 nucleotides: TGTGCCAGCAGTCCCTATCTCTCGGGACAGGGCCTCTACACCTTC. This gives the protein CASSPYLSGQGLYTF. V is TRBV27 and J is TRBJ1-2; 9 nucleotides agree with TRBD1. This CDR3 has 15 amino acids. CDR1 and CDR2 (germline): MNHEY, SMNVEV (reference sequence). V dropped 5 bases and J dropped 10; count of bases not matched to a gene: 14.

The CDR3 DNA follows: TGTGCCAGCAGTTTAGGTAACGGCGTGGGGGGCTACACCTTC. This sequence encodes CASSLGNGVGGYTF. The V gene is TRBV28, the J gene TRBJ1-2; the D is unclear. The CDR3 has 14 residues. Trimming removed 2 bases at V and 8 bases at J, with 15 bases between. Germline CDR1 MDHEN, CDR2 SYDVKM.

The V gene is TRBV6-1, the J gene TRBJ2-2; TRBD2 aligns across 8 bases. In germline, CDR1 is MNHNS, CDR2 SASEGT. J lost 2 bases, V lost 0 bases, and 8 bases had no gene match. The length of the CDR3 is 18 residues. The CDR3 bases are TGTGCCAGCAGTGAAGCGCTTGAACTAGCGGCTAACACCGGGGAGCTGTTTTTT. Its translation is CASSEALELAANTGELFF.

This clone is a singleton in its sample. The gene calls are TRBV28 and TRBJ1-2; unclear D gene. CDR1 is MDHEN, CDR2 SYDVKM, per germline. Trimming removed 11 bases from V and 2 bases from J, with 18 bases in between. This CDR3 has 14 residues. CDR3 nucleotide sequence: TGTGCCTGCTGCCCCGGAGGACGAAACTATGGCTACACCTTC. Protein sequence: CACCPGGRNYGYTF.

The CDR3 nucleotides read TGTGCCAGCAGGAGTATGGGAGGAGCTTTCTTT. As protein: CASRSMGGAFF. The V and J genes are TRBV27 and TRBJ1-1, with no clear D. V was clipped by 6 bases and J by 10 bases, with 12 bases between them. This CDR3 is built from 11 residues. Germline CDR1 is MNHEY and CDR2 is SMNVEV (reference sequence).

The rearrangement links TRBV10-2 to TRBJ2-1, with 10 positions matching TRBD2. The CDR3 sequence is 15 residues long. V trimming: 6 bases; J trimming: 5 bases; junction bases outside the gene matches: 7. Germline CDR1 and CDR2: WSHSY and SAAADI. The CDR3 protein is CASRGGLASHNEQFF. CDR3 nucleotides: TGCGCCAGCAGGGGGGGACTAGCGAGCCACAATGAGCAGTTCTTC.

The chain carries TRBV6-1 and TRBJ2-6, with 10 bases fitting TRBD1. Germline assignment: CDR1 MNHNS and CDR2 SASEGT. Trimming took 3 bases from V and 0 from J; bases not matched to a gene: 8. This CDR3 comprises 19 residues. CDR3 protein: CASSDGTGALGSGANVLTF. CDR3 DNA sequence: TGTGCCAGCAGTGATGGGACAGGGGCATTGGGCTCTGGGGCCAACGTCCTGACTTTC.

The V gene is TRBV5-4, the J gene TRBJ1-2; the match to TRBD1 covers 8 bases. Germline V CDR1 and CDR2: SGHNT, YYREEE (reference sequence). The CDR3 totals 14 residues. The V gene end was trimmed by 3 bases and the J gene end by 6 bases; junction bases not matched to a gene: 7. CDR3: CASSSNRGTDGYTF. CDR3 coding DNA: TGTGCCAGCAGCTCAAACAGGGGGACCGATGGCTACACCTTC.

The chain employs TRBV6-5 and TRBJ1-4; TRBD1 agrees at 12 bases. CDR1 is MNHEY and CDR2 is SVGAGI in the germline V gene. Trimming took 0 bases from V and 12 from J; bases not matched to a gene: 8. CDR3 size: 16 residues. The CDR3 region is CASSYSRGTGGGELFF. The CDR3, as DNA: TGTGCCAGCAGTTACTCGAGGGGGACAGGGGGCGGCGAACTGTTTTTT.

The chain joins TRBV28 to TRBJ2-6; D ambiguous. The germline gives CDR1 MDHEN, CDR2 SYDVKM. The CDR3 totals 15 residues. V gave up 7 bases and J gave up 1 base, with 11 bases separating them. CDR3 in amino acids: CASKSPASGANVLTF. CDR3 nucleotides: TGTGCCAGCAAAAGTCCGGCGTCTGGGGCCAACGTCCTGACTTTC.

The table lists this clone with a few counts. V is TRBV5-5 and J is TRBJ2-5, with 7 bases identical to TRBD1. The CDR3 spans 14 residues. The V and J ends lost 3 bases and 0 bases, in that order; junction bases with no gene match: 2. CDR1 and CDR2 (germline): SGHKS, YYEKEE (reference sequence). CDR3 in DNA: TGTGCCAGCAGCTCGGGACAGAACCAAGAGACCCAGTACTTC. Translated, it gives CASSSGQNQETQYF.

The gene calls are TRBV2 and TRBJ2-1; TRBD2 matches 7 bases. The CDR3 covers 14 residues. Per germline, CDR1 SNHLY and CDR2 FYNNEI. Losses at the gene ends were 6 bases for V and 0 bases for J; bases not matched to a gene: 2. The CDR3, as DNA: TGTGCCAGCAGGGGGGGGAGCTCCTACAATGAGCAGTTCTTC. This codes for CASRGGSSYNEQFF.

The chain employs TRBV19 and TRBJ2-3; the match to TRBD1 covers 9 bases. The CDR3 covers 15 residues. The germline V gene has CDR1 LNHDA and CDR2 SQIVND (reference sequence). V lost 5 bases, J lost 0 bases, and 3 bases stayed unmatched. The CDR3 loop reads CASSVGTGSTDTQYF. CDR3 bases: TGTGCCAGTAGTGTGGGGACAGGGAGCACAGATACGCAGTATTTT. The whole variable domain, remainder taken from reference TRBV19 and TRBJ2-3, is DGGITQSPKYLFRKEGQNVTLSCEQNLNHDAMYWYRQDPGQGLRLIYYSQIVNDFQKGDIAEGYSVSREKKESFPLTVTSAQKNPTAFYLCASSVGTGSTDTQYFGPGTRLTVL.

The chain employs TRBV7-9 and TRBJ2-7, with TRBD2 identical over 7 bases. The ends lost 1 base at V and 0 bases at J; junction bases unmatched: 6. Per the germline V gene, CDR1 is SEHNR and CDR2 is FQNEAQ (reference sequence). The CDR3 contains 16 residues. CDR3 nucleotide sequence: TGTGCCAGCAGCTTAGGTGGGGGGAGGGTCTCCTACGAGCAGTACTTC. Amino acids: CASSLGGGRVSYEQYF.

V and J are TRBV29-1 and TRBJ2-3; 11 bases are a match to TRBD2. This CDR3 is built from 18 residues. Trimming took 5 bases from V and 3 from J; bases not matched to a gene: 16. Germline CDR1 reads SQVTM; CDR2 reads ANQGSEA. In DNA, the CDR3 is TGCAGCGTTCCCCTATATCGTAGCGGGAGGGCCGAAACAGATACGCAGTATTTT. As protein: CSVPLYRSGRAETDTQYF.

The V gene is TRBV5-5, the J gene TRBJ1-2, with D unresolved. Trimming removed 0 bases from V and 2 bases from J, with 8 bases in between. Per the germline V gene, CDR1 is SGHKS and CDR2 is YYEKEE (reference sequence). CDR3 length: 14 amino acids. DNA of the CDR3: TGTGCCAGCAGCTTGGAGGGAGCGAACTATGGCTACACCTTC. Its translation is CASSLEGANYGYTF.

The V and J genes are TRBV25-1 and TRBJ1-4; unclear D gene. Germline lookup yields CDR1 MGHDK and CDR2 SYGVNS. The V end lost 4 bases, the J end lost 2 bases, and 11 bases lay between the germline ends. CDR3 length: 15 residues. Written as DNA, the CDR3 is TGTGCCAGCAGTGGGTGGCTCGGGACTAATGAAAAACTGTTTTTT. Translated, it gives CASSGWLGTNEKLFF.

This chain joins TRBV5-5 and TRBJ2-7; TRBD1 agrees at 7 bases. Trimming removed 6 bases from V and 2 bases from J; junction bases left unmatched: 8. CDR3 length: 14 residues. The germline V gene has CDR1 SGHKS and CDR2 YYEKEE (reference sequence). CDR3 region: CASNLDRATYEQYF. The CDR3 DNA reads TGTGCCAGCAACCTCGACAGGGCCACCTACGAGCAGTACTTC. The whole variable domain, remainder taken from reference TRBV5-5 and TRBJ2-7, is DAGVTQSPTHLIKTRGQQVTLRCSPISGHKSVSWYQQVLGQGPQFIFQYYEKEERGRGNFPDRFSARQFPNYSSELNVNALLLGDSALYLCASNLDRATYEQYFGPGTRLTVT.

The CDR3 nucleotides read TGTGCCAGCACTTTCGGATGGAGCTCTGGAAACACCATATATTTT. Residues: CASTFGWSSGNTIYF. The V and J genes are TRBV28 and TRBJ1-3; D gene ambiguous. This CDR3 comprises 15 residues. Germline lookup yields CDR1 MDHEN and CDR2 SYDVKM. Deletions cut 7 bases from V and 0 bases from J, with 13 bases between.

This rearrangement joins TRBV6-6 to TRBJ1-5; D unclear. The V end was cut by 8 bases, the J end by 0 bases, with 11 bases between. Germline values: CDR1 MNHNY, CDR2 SVGAGI (reference sequence). This CDR3 is built from 14 residues. The CDR3 region is CASAQMPSNQPQHF. Here the CDR3 DNA reads TGTGCCAGCGCCCAGATGCCTAGCAATCAGCCCCAGCATTTT.

The gene calls are TRBV21-1 and TRBJ2-2. TRBV21-1 is classified as a pseudogene. This CDR3 is 14 amino acids long. Here the CDR3 reads CASSKDEVGGELFF. DNA of the CDR3: TGTGCCAGCAGCAAAGATGAGGTAGGGGGGGAGCTGTTTTTT.

The J gene is TRBJ2-5, the V gene TRBV5-1; D not resolved. This CDR3 is 15 amino acids long. Germline V lookup: CDR1 SGHRS, CDR2 YFSETQ. Trimming pared 2 bases from V and 4 bases from J, leaving 15 bases between. CDR3 coding DNA: TGCGCCAGCAGCTTAGGCCGCCGGGCCCTAGAGACCCAGTACTTC. Protein product: CASSLGRRALETQYF. Supplemented by reference TRBV5-1 and TRBJ2-5, the full variable domain reads KAGVTQTPRYLIKTRGQQVTLSCSPISGHRSVSWYQQTPGQGLQFLFEYFSETQRNKGNFPGRFSGRQFSNSRSEMNVSTLELGDSALYLCASSLGRRALETQYFGPGTRLLVL.

This clone was detected once. The chain links TRBV19 to TRBJ2-3; D call uncertain. With 2 bases removed from V and 6 bases from J, the gap between germline ends came to 6 bases. From germline, CDR1 is LNHDA and CDR2 SQIVND (reference sequence). This CDR3 is built from 12 residues. DNA of the CDR3: TGTGCCAGTAGTATAAAAGGCGATACGCAGTATTTT. Translation: CASSIKGDTQYF.

V gene TRBV9 combines with J gene TRBJ2-1, with D tentatively TRBD2 (6 bases). CDR1 and CDR2 from the germline V gene are SGDLS and YYNGEE. The CDR3 is 15 residues long. Trimming shortened V by 0 bases and J by 3 bases, and 10 bases separated the two germline ends. CDR3 region: CASSVGASDYNEQFF. CDR3 in DNA: TGTGCCAGCAGCGTAGGGGCTAGCGACTACAATGAGCAGTTCTTC.

The chain uses TRBV2 and TRBJ1-5, with TRBD1 matching 9 bases. Germline-derived CDR1 and CDR2 are SNHLY and FYNNEI. V shed 6 bases, J shed 4 bases, and the junction held 7 bases outside the gene matches. The CDR3 consists of 15 residues. CDR3 coding DNA: TGTGCCAGCAGCGGGGACAGGGAATTTAATCAGCCCCAGCATTTT. Translated, it gives CASSGDREFNQPQHF.

The rearrangement joins TRBV14 to TRBJ2-7, with 12 bases identical to TRBD1. The CDR3 extends over 18 amino acids. Trimming removed 2 bases from V and 2 bases from J; junction bases left unmatched: 10. Germline loops: CDR1 SGHDN, CDR2 FVKESK. The CDR3 region has the DNA TGTGCCAGCAGCCAACTGGGGACAGGGGGCGCGTATACCTACGAGCAGTACTTC. This translates into CASSQLGTGGAYTYEQYF.

The chain is built from TRBV10-1 and TRBJ2-7, with D unresolved. Germline CDR1 reads WNHNN; CDR2 reads SYGVQD (reference sequence). CDR3 length: 15 residues. V was cut by 0 bases and J by 6 bases, with 15 bases left in between. The CDR3: CASSESLGPSPEQYF. The DNA of the CDR3 is TGCGCCAGCAGTGAGTCGCTAGGGCCCTCTCCCGAGCAGTACTTC.